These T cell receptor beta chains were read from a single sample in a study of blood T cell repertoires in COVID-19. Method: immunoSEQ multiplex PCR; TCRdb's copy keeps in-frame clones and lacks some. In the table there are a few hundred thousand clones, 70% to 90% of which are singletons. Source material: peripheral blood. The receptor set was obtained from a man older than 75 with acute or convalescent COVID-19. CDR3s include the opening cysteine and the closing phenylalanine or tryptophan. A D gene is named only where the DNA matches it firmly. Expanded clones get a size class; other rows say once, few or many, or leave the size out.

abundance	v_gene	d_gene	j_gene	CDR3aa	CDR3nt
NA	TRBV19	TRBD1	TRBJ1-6	CASRRDRGNSPLHF	TGTGCCAGTAGAAGGGACAGGGGGAACTCACCCCTCCACTTT
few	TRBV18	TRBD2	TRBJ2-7	CASSPQLAGDGYEQYF	TGTGCCAGCTCACCACAACTAGCGGGGGACGGCTACGAGCAGTACTTC
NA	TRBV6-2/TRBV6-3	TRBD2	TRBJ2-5	CASSYRGLAGGLETQYF	TGTGCCAGCAGTTACCGCGGACTAGCGGGAGGTCTCGAGACCCAGTACTTC
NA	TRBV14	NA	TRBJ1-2	CASSQEWGGRGGYTF	TGTGCCAGCAGCCAAGAATGGGGAGGGAGAGGAGGCTACACCTTC
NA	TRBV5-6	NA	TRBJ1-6	CASSFKTGSIYNSPLHF	TGTGCCAGCAGCTTCAAAACGGGGTCCATATATAATTCACCCCTCCACTTT
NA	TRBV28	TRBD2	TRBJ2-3	CASSLPLGLSGRRENTRDTQYF	TGTGCCAGCAGTTTACCCTTGGGCCTCAGCGGGAGAAGGGAGAACACAAGAGATACGCAGTATTTT
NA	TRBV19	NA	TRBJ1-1	CASKADHGLNTEAFF	TGTGCCAGTAAAGCGGATCACGGGCTTAACACTGAAGCTTTCTTT
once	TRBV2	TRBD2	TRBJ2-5	CASSDSGGSEETQYF	TGTGCCAGCAGTGATAGCGGGGGGTCGGAAGAGACCCAGTACTTC
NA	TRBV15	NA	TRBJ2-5	CATSYQGGVETQYF	TGTGCCACCAGCTATCAGGGGGGAGTGGAGACCCAGTACTTC
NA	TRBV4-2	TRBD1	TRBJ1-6	CASSDTRTGHNSPLHF	TGTGCCAGCAGCGACACCCGGACAGGTCATAATTCACCCCTCCACTTT
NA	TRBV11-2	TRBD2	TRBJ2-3	CASSPGRGLVTDTQYF	TGTGCCAGCAGCCCCGGCAGGGGACTAGTCACAGATACGCAGTATTTT
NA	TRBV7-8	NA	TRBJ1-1	CASSPARSTEAFF	TGTGCCAGCAGCCCCGCGAGGAGCACTGAAGCTTTCTTT
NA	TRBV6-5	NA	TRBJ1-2	CASSYSPVDGIGYTF	TGTGCCAGCAGTTACTCTCCCGTAGACGGTATCGGGTACACCTTC
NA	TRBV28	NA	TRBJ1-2	CASSLDGRYGYTF	TGTGCCAGCAGTTTAGACGGGAGGTATGGCTACACCTTC
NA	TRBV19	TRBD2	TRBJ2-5	CASTSSGRDVETQYF	TGTGCCAGTACCTCTAGCGGGAGGGATGTAGAGACCCAGTACTTC
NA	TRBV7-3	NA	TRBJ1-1	CASSFSGNTEAFF	TGTGCCAGCAGCTTTTCAGGGAACACTGAAGCTTTCTTT
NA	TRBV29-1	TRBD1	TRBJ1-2	CSVESWTGGYTF	TGCAGCGTTGAATCCTGGACAGGTGGCTACACCTTC
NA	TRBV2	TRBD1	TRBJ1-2	CASSLHRGRDYGYTF	TGTGCCAGCAGTCTCCACAGGGGGCGAGACTATGGCTACACCTTC
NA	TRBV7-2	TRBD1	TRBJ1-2	CASSSRGQDGGYGYTF	TGTGCCAGCAGCTCCCGAGGACAGGATGGGGGCTATGGCTACACCTTC
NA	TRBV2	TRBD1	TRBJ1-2	CASSPGQGGYGYTF	TGTGCCAGCAGTCCAGGACAGGGAGGTTATGGCTACACCTTC
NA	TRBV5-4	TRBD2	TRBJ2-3	CASSLGLAGVTDTQYF	TGTGCCAGCAGCTTAGGACTAGCGGGAGTGACAGATACGCAGTATTTT
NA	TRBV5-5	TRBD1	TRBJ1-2	CASSSDRWGGYTF	TGTGCCAGCAGCTCGGACAGGTGGGGTGGCTACACCTTC
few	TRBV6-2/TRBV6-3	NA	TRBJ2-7	CASSGLPTYEQYF	TGTGCCAGCAGTGGACTCCCCACCTACGAGCAGTACTTC
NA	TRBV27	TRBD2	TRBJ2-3	CASSFLAGSSTDTQYF	TGTGCCAGCAGTTTCTTAGCGGGTTCTTCCACAGATACGCAGTATTTT
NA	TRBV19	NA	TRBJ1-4	CASSTGVQEKLFF	TGTGCCAGTAGTACCGGGGTCCAAGAAAAACTGTTTTTT
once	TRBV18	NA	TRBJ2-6	CASSPTDTVARRSGANVLTF	TGTGCCAGCTCACCGACCGACACCGTGGCAAGGCGCTCTGGGGCCAACGTCCTGACTTTC
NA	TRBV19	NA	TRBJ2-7	CASSIGQGRNEQYF	TGTGCCAGTAGTATCGGGCAGGGCCGCAACGAGCAGTACTTC
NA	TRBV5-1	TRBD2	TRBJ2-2	CASSSGLPNTGELFF	TGCGCCAGCAGCTCGGGACTACCGAACACCGGGGAGCTGTTTTTT
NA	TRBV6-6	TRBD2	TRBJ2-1	CASSYLASGSNEQFF	TGTGCCAGCAGTTACTTGGCTAGCGGGAGTAATGAGCAGTTCTTC
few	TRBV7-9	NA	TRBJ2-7	CASSTLSLSEQYF	TGTGCCAGCAGCACTCTTTCCCTGTCCGAGCAGTACTTC
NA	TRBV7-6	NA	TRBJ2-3	CASSARRDTSTDTQYF	TGTGCCAGCAGCGCTCGCCGGGACACCAGCACAGATACGCAGTATTTT